Below, 7 T cell receptor beta chains from the same sample are listed, as sequenced in a study of shared clonotypes between healthy human individuals. Sequencing used immunoSEQ multiplex PCR; TCRdb keeps in-frame clones, though not all of them. The table includes around 1.1 million clones, 70% to 85% detected once. Sequencing input: memory CD4+ T cells from PBMCs. As for subset: CD45RA-negative fraction. These receptors were obtained from a man between 18 and 29 years old in good health. Some clones in this sample may be carry-over from other donors' samples.

On this clone itself: The identical CDR3 is also encoded by other nucleotide sequences in the sample. The V call is TRBV30, the J call TRBJ2-5; a possible D gene is TRBD1 (6 bases). Germline V gene lookup returns CDR1 GTSNPN and CDR2 SVGIG (reference sequence). The CDR3 extends over 12 amino acids. With 0 bases removed from V and 5 bases from J, the gap between germline ends came to 7 bases. The DNA of the CDR3 is TGTGCCTGGAGTGTGAGGGGGGAGACCCAGTACTTC. Its protein product is CAWSVRGETQYF.

This rearrangement joins TRBV4-1 to TRBJ1-1; 9 bases are a match to TRBD1. In germline, CDR1 is MGHRA, CDR2 YSYEKL. With V trimmed by 2 bases and J by 1 base, 8 bases remained unmatched. This CDR3 region has 17 residues. CDR3 loop: CASSQTPGQGPNTEAFF. The CDR3 DNA sequence: TGCGCCAGCAGCCAAACCCCGGGACAGGGACCGAACACTGAAGCTTTCTTT.

The CDR3 is CAWRMPGQGATGELFF. The CDR3 bases are TGTGCCTGGAGGATGCCGGGACAGGGGGCCACCGGGGAGCTGTTTTTT. The chain recombines TRBV30 with TRBJ2-2, with 12 bases that match TRBD1. Trimming took 3 bases from V and 4 from J; bases not matched to a gene: 6. Germline V gene sequence: CDR1 GTSNPN, CDR2 SVGIG (reference sequence). The length of the CDR3 is 16 residues.

Points on this clone: The same CDR3 can be traced to other DNA sequences in this sample. The chain employs TRBV5-1 and TRBJ1-1; possible D gene TRBD1, 5 bases. The CDR3 is made up of 13 amino acids. Germline-derived CDR1 and CDR2 are SGHRS and YFSETQ. The V and J ends lost 2 bases and 3 bases respectively, with 8 bases between them. The CDR3 is CASSFTGDTEAFF. The CDR3 DNA sequence: TGCGCCAGCAGCTTTACAGGTGACACTGAAGCTTTCTTT.

This clone was seen just once. The J gene is TRBJ2-7, the V gene TRBV7-9; 11 bases are a match to TRBD2. The CDR3 totals 15 residues. Germline CDR1 and CDR2: SEHNR and FQNEAQ (reference sequence). V gave up 5 bases and J gave up 1 base; unmatched junction bases: 4. The CDR3 loop reads CASSEGTSGSYEQYF. The CDR3 coding sequence is TGTGCCAGCAGCGAAGGGACTAGCGGATCCTACGAGCAGTACTTC.

The CDR3 sequence: CASSQSYNEQFF. The CDR3 bases are TGTGCCAGCAGCCAGAGTTACAATGAGCAGTTCTTC. V gene TRBV28 combines with J gene TRBJ2-1; no definite D call. The V gene's germline CDR1 is MDHEN and CDR2 SYDVKM. This CDR3 is built from 12 residues. Trimming removed 6 bases from V and 4 bases from J, with 7 bases in between.

This clone was counted ten times or more. The chain combines TRBV28 with TRBJ1-5, with 7 bases fitting TRBD1. V lost 3 bases, J lost 1 base, and 9 bases stayed unmatched. This CDR3 has 17 amino acids. Germline CDR1 MDHEN, CDR2 SYDVKM. The CDR3, as DNA: TGTGCCAGCAGTTTTCTCTCGACAGGGTTGAGCAATCAGCCCCAGCATTTT. Amino acids: CASSFLSTGLSNQPQHF.